The rows below give T cell receptor beta chains drawn from one sample of a study of cytomegalovirus exposure and HLA in healthy donors. Profiling relied on immunoSEQ multiplex PCR, and the TCRdb table lists in-frame clones only, not all of them. The repertoire consists of about 81,000 clones, with 75% to 85% occurring once and the leading ten covering roughly 3.2%. The sequenced material came from PBMCs. The origin of the receptors is a man aged 50 to 59 in good health and CMV-seropositive. Both conserved end residues are part of each CDR3. A D gene is named only where the DNA matches it firmly. Clone size is given for some rows only: seen once, a few or many times, or a class if the clone is expanded.

j_call v_call clone_size d_call cdr3_aa cdr3_nt
TRBJ2-1 TRBV28 few TRBD2 CATLEREGEQFF TGTGCCACCTTGGAGCGGGAAGGAGAGCAGTTCTTC
TRBJ2-1 TRBV7-2 NA NA CASSLIGGNEQFF TGTGCCAGCAGCTTAATCGGGGGCAATGAGCAGTTCTTC
TRBJ1-2 TRBV5-4 NA NA CASSFWGGYTF TGTGCCAGCAGCTTTTGGGGCGGCTACACCTTC
TRBJ2-7 TRBV11-2 once NA CASSLDGLAETYEQYF TGTGCCAGCAGCTTAGATGGCTTAGCGGAAACCTACGAGCAGTACTTC
TRBJ1-1 TRBV7-9 NA TRBD1 CSSSLSAGQGNTEAFF TGTTCCAGCAGCTTATCGGCGGGACAGGGAAACACTGAAGCTTTCTTT
TRBJ1-1 TRBV30 NA NA CAWRTGAVAFF TGTGCCTGGAGGACAGGAGCAGTAGCTTTCTTT
TRBJ1-2 TRBV5-1 NA NA CASSRGVTGGYTF TGTGCCAGCAGTCGGGGGGTGACGGGGGGCTACACCTTC
TRBJ2-1 TRBV7-7 NA TRBD2 CASSLALSGRGNEQFF TGTGCCAGCAGCTTAGCGCTCAGCGGGAGGGGCAATGAGCAGTTCTTC
TRBJ2-1 TRBV12-5 NA NA CASGSLRLLSYNEQFF TGTGCTAGTGGTAGCCTACGTCTGCTCTCCTACAATGAGCAGTTCTTC
TRBJ2-7 TRBV2 NA NA CASSAGQGGYEQYF TGTGCCAGCAGTGCAGGCCAGGGGGGCTACGAGCAGTACTTC
TRBJ2-6 TRBV30 NA NA CAWQKGVARSGANVLTF TGTGCCTGGCAGAAGGGGGTAGCCCGCTCTGGGGCCAACGTCCTGACTTTC
TRBJ2-5 TRBV7-9 NA TRBD2 CSSSLPFLRGRETQYF TGTTCCAGCAGCTTACCCTTTCTTCGCGGGAGAGAGACCCAGTACTTC
TRBJ2-5 TRBV7-9 NA NA CASSTQDGTQYF TGTGCCAGCAGCACACAGGACGGGACCCAGTACTTC
TRBJ2-1 TRBV25-1 few TRBD2 CASSEPDLAGGIEQFF TGTGCCAGCAGTGAACCCGACTTGGCGGGAGGAATTGAGCAGTTCTTC
TRBJ1-5 TRBV4-3 NA TRBD1 CASSHPGQEGSRQPQHF TGCGCCAGCAGCCACCCCGGACAGGAAGGATCACGTCAGCCCCAGCATTTT
TRBJ1-1 TRBV6-5 NA TRBD1 CASSYTRQGTEAFF TGTGCCAGCAGTTACACAAGACAGGGGACTGAAGCTTTCTTT
TRBJ2-7 TRBV7-9 NA TRBD1 CASSFGGTASSYEQYF TGTGCCAGCAGCTTCGGTGGGACAGCCAGCTCCTACGAGCAGTACTTC
TRBJ2-5 TRBV2 once NA CASSELGEQYF TGTGCCAGCAGTGAGTTAGGAGAGCAGTACTTC
TRBJ2-5 TRBV15 NA TRBD2 CATSRGFLAGGREQYF TGTGCCACCAGCAGAGGCTTCCTAGCGGGAGGGAGGGAGCAGTACTTC
TRBJ2-2 TRBV11-2 NA TRBD2 CASSLETSGMNTGELFF TGTGCCAGCAGCTTAGAGACTAGCGGAATGAACACCGGGGAGCTGTTTTTT
TRBJ2-7 TRBV15 once TRBD1 CATSRDPGQGYEQYF TGTGCCACCAGCAGGGACCCGGGACAGGGGTACGAGCAGTACTTC
TRBJ1-2 TRBV9 few NA CASSVQGSGDYGYTF TGTGCCAGCAGCGTTCAGGGTTCTGGTGACTATGGCTACACCTTC
TRBJ2-3 TRBV7-2 NA TRBD2 CASSLALTSGTDTQYF TGTGCCAGCAGCTTAGCCTTGACTAGCGGGACAGATACGCAGTATTTT
TRBJ2-1 TRBV27 NA NA CASSLNHNSYNEQFF TGTGCCAGCAGTTTAAACCACAACTCCTACAATGAGCAGTTCTTC
TRBJ2-7 TRBV7-2 NA TRBD1 CASSLGRQGYEQYF TGTGCCAGCAGCTTAGGGAGACAGGGCTACGAGCAGTACTTC
TRBJ1-1 TRBV4-1 NA NA CASSQGKVGSSNTEAFF TGCGCCAGCAGCCAAGGTAAGGTGGGCAGCTCAAACACTGAAGCTTTCTTT
TRBJ2-5 TRBV18 NA TRBD1 CASSPGTVRETQYF TGTGCCAGCTCACCAGGGACAGTCAGAGAGACCCAGTACTTC
TRBJ2-5 TRBV5-1 NA TRBD2 CASSLGSGRAAAQYF TGCGCCAGCAGCTTGGGCAGCGGGAGGGCCGCGGCCCAGTACTTC
TRBJ1-2 TRBV19 NA NA CASSPGGDYGYTF TGTGCCAGTAGCCCTGGCGGTGACTATGGCTACACCTTC
TRBJ2-1 TRBV19 NA TRBD2 CASSIRVSGRRNNEQFF TGTGCCAGTAGTATTAGGGTTAGCGGGAGGAGGAACAATGAGCAGTTCTTC
TRBJ1-4 TRBV18 once TRBD1 CASSHGQGATNEKLFF TGTGCCAGCTCACATGGACAGGGAGCAACTAATGAAAAACTGTTTTTT
TRBJ2-7 TRBV4-1 few TRBD2 CASSQEIAGEAIEQYF TGTGCCAGCAGCCAAGAGATAGCGGGAGAGGCGATCGAGCAGTACTTC
TRBJ2-7 TRBV4-3 NA TRBD2 CASSQGLADNYEQYF TGCGCCAGCAGCCAAGGACTAGCGGACAACTACGAGCAGTACTTC
TRBJ2-2 TRBV4-1 NA NA CASSQPRVGGELFF TGCGCCAGCAGCCAGCCCCGGGTCGGCGGGGAGCTGTTTTTT
TRBJ2-7 TRBV7-9 NA TRBD2 CASSSGLAVYEQYF TGTGCCAGCAGCTCTGGACTAGCGGTCTACGAGCAGTACTTC
TRBJ1-1 TRBV14 NA NA CASSRDSFREAFF TGTGCCAGCAGCCGGGACTCCTTTCGTGAAGCTTTCTTT
TRBJ2-3 TRBV4-1 NA NA CASSQDRGTDTQYF TGCGCCAGCAGCCAAGATCGGGGCACAGATACGCAGTATTTT
TRBJ1-5 TRBV11-3 NA TRBD1 CASSQGQGAGEDQPQHF TGTGCCAGCAGCCAGGGACAGGGGGCGGGTGAGGATCAGCCCCAGCATTTT
TRBJ1-2 TRBV18 once TRBD1 CASSQSGRGTTF TGTGCCAGCTCACAATCTGGCAGGGGGACGACCTTC
TRBJ2-1 TRBV4-3 NA TRBD2 CASSQGTSGRFEEQFF TGCGCCAGCAGCCAAGGGACTAGCGGGAGGTTTGAGGAGCAGTTCTTC
TRBJ2-6 TRBV27 NA NA CASSNLRGANVLTF TGTGCCAGCAGCAACCTCAGGGGGGCCAACGTCCTGACTTTC
TRBJ2-3 TRBV4-1 NA TRBD2 CASSQAILGPSGRGRTDTQYF TGCGCCAGCAGCCAAGCAATTTTGGGGCCTAGCGGGAGGGGACGCACAGATACGCAGTATTTT
TRBJ2-1 TRBV5-1 NA TRBD2 CASSLGARDYYNEQFF TGCGCCAGCAGCTTGGGGGCCCGGGACTACTACAATGAGCAGTTCTTC
TRBJ2-3 TRBV5-1 NA NA CASSHLGEPTDTQYF TGCGCCAGCAGCCATCTGGGCGAGCCCACAGATACGCAGTATTTT
TRBJ2-1 TRBV10-3 NA NA CAISESVADNEPFF TGTGCCATCAGTGAGTCGGTAGCGGACAATGAGCCGTTCTTC
TRBJ1-1 TRBV10-3 NA NA CAISEGQQNTEAFF TGTGCCATCAGTGAAGGACAGCAGAACACTGAAGCTTTCTTT
TRBJ2-3 TRBV5-1 NA NA CASSLGDTSTDTQYF TGCGCCAGCAGCTTGGGCGACACTAGCACAGATACGCAGTATTTT
TRBJ2-7 TRBV5-4 NA TRBD1 CASSSDRGRSYEQYF TGTGCCAGCAGTTCGGACAGGGGCAGATCCTACGAGCAGTACTTC
TRBJ1-1 TRBV30 NA NA CAWSGPGDTEAFF TGTGCCTGGAGTGGACCAGGGGACACTGAAGCTTTCTTT
TRBJ2-7 TRBV5-6 NA TRBD1 CASSLDGTGNEQYF TGTGCCAGCAGCTTGGACGGGACAGGGAACGAGCAGTACTTC
TRBJ1-1 TRBV5-1 NA NA CASSLQDPRDEAFF TGCGCCAGCAGCCTACAGGATCCAAGGGATGAAGCTTTCTTT
TRBJ2-7 TRBV7-8 NA TRBD2 CASSLDGLAGYEQYF TGTGCCAGCAGCTTAGATGGACTAGCGGGTTACGAGCAGTACTTC